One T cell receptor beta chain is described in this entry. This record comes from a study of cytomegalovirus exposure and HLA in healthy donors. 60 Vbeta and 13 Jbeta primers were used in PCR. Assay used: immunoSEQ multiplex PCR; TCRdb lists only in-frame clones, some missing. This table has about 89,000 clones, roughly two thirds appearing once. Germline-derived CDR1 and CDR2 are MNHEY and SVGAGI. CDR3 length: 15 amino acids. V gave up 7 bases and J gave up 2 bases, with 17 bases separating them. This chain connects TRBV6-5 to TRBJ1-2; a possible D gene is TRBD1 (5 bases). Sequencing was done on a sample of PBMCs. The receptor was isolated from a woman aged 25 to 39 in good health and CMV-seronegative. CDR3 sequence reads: CASTRSTAKNYGYTF. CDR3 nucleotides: TGTGCCAGCACCAGATCGACAGCAAAGAACTATGGCTACACCTTC.